These T cell receptor beta chains were read from a single sample in a study of OX40 agonist ivuxolimab in advanced cancers. The method was immunoSEQ multiplex PCR; TCRdb's version includes in-frame clones alone and lacks a portion of them. The sample carries 75,000 to 95,000 clones, around 86% recorded once. Sequences were derived from CD4+ or CD8+ T cells sorted from blood, sampled in a trial of the OX40 agonist ivuxolimab. These receptors originate from an adult with an advanced solid tumor such as melanoma, head and neck, liver or kidney cancer. The CDR3 runs from the conserved cysteine through the conserved F or W. Each record gives: D gene, J gene, V gene, clone size, CDR3 length, CDR3 DNA, CDR3 protein. D genes are given only for firm matches. Where a row states a size, it is once, few, many or the class of an expanded clone; other rows omit it.

.	TRBJ1-1	TRBV6-6	.	13	TGTGCCAGCAGCCGGACGGATCATCAAGGGGCTTTCTTT	CASSRTDHQGAFF
.	TRBJ2-7	TRBV4-2	.	14	TGTGCCAGCAGCCAAGCCGGGACACTTCGAGAGCAGTACTTC	CASSQAGTLREQYF
.	TRBJ1-5	TRBV23-1	.	15	TGCGCCAGCAGTCAATGGCAGCTATTCCATCAGCCCCAGCATTTT	CASSQWQLFHQPQHF
.	TRBJ1-5	TRBV2	.	14	TGTGCCAGCAGTGAACAGGGTGTGAGGCAGCCCCAGCATTTT	CASSEQGVRQPQHF
.	TRBJ1-2	TRBV7-9	.	16	TGTGCCAGCAGCTTATCCGTGCAGGGGACTAACTATGGCTACACCTTC	CASSLSVQGTNYGYTF
.	TRBJ1-6	TRBV13	once	15	TGTGCCAGCAGCCTACAGGGATCCTATAATTCACCCCTCCACTTT	CASSLQGSYNSPLHF
.	TRBJ1-1	TRBV9	.	16	TGTGCCAGCAGCCCGTCTAAGGTTTCCTTGAACACTGAAGCTTTCTTT	CASSPSKVSLNTEAFF
.	TRBJ1-2	TRBV28	.	12	TGTGCCAGCTCTTTTGGAAACTATGGCTACACCTTC	CASSFGNYGYTF
.	TRBJ2-3	TRBV21-1	once	13	TGTGCCAGCATCCTGAGTGGCACAGATACGCAGTATTTT	CASILSGTDTQYF
TRBD1	TRBJ2-7	TRBV18	.	15	TGTGCCAGCTCACTAGGGACAGGGAGCTCCTACGAGCAGTACTTC	CASSLGTGSSYEQYF
.	TRBJ1-6	TRBV19	.	16	TGTGCCAGTAGTACCGGGGGGGCAGGGGTTCATTCACCCCTCCACTTT	CASSTGGAGVHSPLHF
TRBD1	TRBJ2-1	TRBV28	.	15	TGTGCCAGCAGTTCCCTACAGGGGGCAGGCAATGAGCAGTTCTTC	CASSSLQGAGNEQFF
.	TRBJ1-1	TRBV28	.	15	TGTGCCAGCAGTGTCCCGGCCGGGGGGCCCACTGAAGCTTTCTTT	CASSVPAGGPTEAFF
.	TRBJ1-4	TRBV4-2	.	16	TGTGCCAGCAGCCAAGATCGGGAGGTTAGAAATGAAAAACTGTTTTTT	CASSQDREVRNEKLFF
TRBD2	TRBJ2-3	TRBV6-1	.	13	TGTGCCAGAGGTAGCGGGGGGACAGATACGCAGTATTTT	CARGSGGTDTQYF
.	TRBJ2-5	TRBV7-9	.	16	TGTGCCAGCACTTCAACCCGGACGGGCAACCAAGAGACCCAGTACTTC	CASTSTRTGNQETQYF
.	TRBJ1-4	TRBV2	.	18	TGTGCCAGCAGTTTCCTCGCGTGGGGGCGCGGTTCTGACGAAAAACTGTTTTTT	CASSFLAWGRGSDEKLFF
.	TRBJ2-5	TRBV29-1	.	13	TGCAGCGTTGCCTCGACAGTACAAGAGACCCAGTACTTC	CSVASTVQETQYF
.	TRBJ1-2	TRBV19	.	14	TGTGCCAGTAGTAATTACAGGGACAACTATGGCTACACCTTC	CASSNYRDNYGYTF
.	TRBJ2-2	TRBV7-6	.	15	TGTGCCAGCAGCTTAGGCACAGCGAACACCGGGGAGCTGTTTTTT	CASSLGTANTGELFF
.	TRBJ2-2	TRBV2	once	13	TGTGCCTCTTCCGGGAGCTCTACCGGGGAGCTGTTTTTT	CASSGSSTGELFF
.	TRBJ2-5	TRBV6-6	.	13	TGTGCCAGTACAGGGACGAATCAAGAGACCCAGTACTTC	CASTGTNQETQYF
.	TRBJ2-5	TRBV5-4	few	14	TGTGCCAGCAGCGCAGATAGGACGGGGGAGACCCAGTACTTC	CASSADRTGETQYF
TRBD1	TRBJ1-4	TRBV5-1	.	15	TGCGCCAGCAGCTTGGATCAGGGGGCTCGAGAAAAACTGTTTTTT	CASSLDQGAREKLFF
TRBD1	TRBJ1-2	TRBV19	once	18	TGTGCCAGTAGTGCCGACCCAAGAGAATTTAGACAGGGAGACGGCTACACCTTC	CASSADPREFRQGDGYTF
.	TRBJ1-1	TRBV9	.	15	TGTGCCAGCAGCACCCGGGGGGGCCTTAACACTGAAGCTTTCTTT	CASSTRGGLNTEAFF
.	TRBJ2-1	TRBV11-2	.	18	TGTGCCAGCAGCTTAGAAGACAGTCCGTTAAGCTCCTACAATGAGCAGTTCTTC	CASSLEDSPLSSYNEQFF
.	TRBJ2-5	TRBV6-5	.	14	TGTGCCAGCAGCCGTCCCGGGCATCAAGAGACCCAGTACTTC	CASSRPGHQETQYF
.	TRBJ2-7	TRBV6-5	.	11	TGTGCCAGCAGGAGCTCCTACGAGCAGTACTTC	CASRSSYEQYF
TRBD1	TRBJ2-3	TRBV4-1	.	16	TGCGCCAGCAGCCGGGGGGGACAGGGATTAACAGATACGCAGTATTTT	CASSRGGQGLTDTQYF
TRBD2	TRBJ2-5	TRBV9	.	16	TGTGCCAGCAGCGGGACTAGCGGGGGTAGGCAAGAGACCCAGTACTTC	CASSGTSGGRQETQYF
.	TRBJ2-1	TRBV19	.	18	TGTGCCAGTAAGGCCGGCTTTCCAGCGGTTAGCTCCTACAATGAGCAGTTCTTC	CASKAGFPAVSSYNEQFF
TRBD1	TRBJ1-1	TRBV5-1	.	15	TGCGCCAGCAGCTCGGGACAGATCGCGGGGGCTGAAGCTTTCTTT	CASSSGQIAGAEAFF
.	TRBJ2-3	TRBV4-2	.	18	TGTGCCAGCAGCCAAGATTGGGGTAGCGCGACTAGCACAGATACGCAGTATTTT	CASSQDWGSATSTDTQYF
.	TRBJ2-2	TRBV27	.	13	TGTGCCAGCAGAACTTGGACTACGGGGGAGCTGTTTTTT	CASRTWTTGELFF
.	TRBJ1-6	TRBV4-3	.	16	TGCGCCAGCAGCCAAGTGAGGGGTTCCTATAATTCACCCCTCCACTTT	CASSQVRGSYNSPLHF
TRBD2	TRBJ2-1	TRBV28	.	16	TGTGCCAGCAGTTTATGGGGGACTAGCGACTACAATGAGCAGTTCTTC	CASSLWGTSDYNEQFF
TRBD1	TRBJ2-6	TRBV5-8	few	15	TGTGCCAGCAGCCCTCAGGGGGTTGGGGCCAACGTCCTGACTTTC	CASSPQGVGANVLTF
TRBD1	TRBJ1-2	TRBV6-5	.	15	TGTGCCAGCAGTCCTTCCGGGACAGGGGGCTATGGCTACACCTTC	CASSPSGTGGYGYTF
TRBD1	TRBJ1-6	TRBV7-2	.	14	TGTGCCAGCAGAATCGACAGGGGTTACTCACCCCTCCACTTT	CASRIDRGYSPLHF
.	TRBJ1-1	TRBV21-1	.	16	TGTGCCAGCAGCAAAGGGGGCCGGGATCGGATAACTGAAGCTTTCTTT	CASSKGGRDRITEAFF
TRBD1	TRBJ2-7	TRBV5-5	.	14	TGTGCCAGCAGCTATACAGGGGGCCCCTACGAGCAGTACTTC	CASSYTGGPYEQYF
.	TRBJ1-4	TRBV4-3	.	16	TGCGCCAGCAGCCAAGAATCTGGAGCAACTAATGAAAAACTGTTTTTT	CASSQESGATNEKLFF
.	TRBJ1-2	TRBV28	.	11	TGTGCCAGCGACGGGAACTATGGCTACACCTTC	CASDGNYGYTF
.	TRBJ1-2	TRBV29-1	.	11	TGCAGCGTTGGATGGGGTGGAGGCTACACCTTC	CSVGWGGGYTF
TRBD1	TRBJ2-6	TRBV6-5	few	16	TGTGCCAGCAGTTGGACAGGGAGCTCTGGGGCCAACGTCCTGACTTTC	CASSWTGSSGANVLTF
.	TRBJ2-5	TRBV19	.	13	TGTGCCAGTAGTATCCGGGAGCAAGAGACCCAGTACTTC	CASSIREQETQYF
.	TRBJ2-3	TRBV28	.	15	TGTGCCAGCAGTTTAGAAGGCAGCCTCACAGATACGCAGTATTTT	CASSLEGSLTDTQYF
.	TRBJ1-5	TRBV28	.	16	TGTGCCAGCAGTTCCAGACAGGTGTCGAGCAATCAGCCCCAGCATTTT	CASSSRQVSSNQPQHF